The 19 T cell receptor beta chains below all came from one sample that was sequenced in a study of T-cell reconstitution after alpha-beta-depleted transplantation in children (dated by TCRdb to between 2015 and 2016). The sample's treatment or condition label, decoded: allogeneic hematopoietic cell transplantation with graft depleted of TCRalphabeta T cells and CD19 B cells. Library preparation employed PCR. This sample was sequenced with an Illumina HiSeq 2500. TCR library preparation used molecular barcoding, with unique molecular identifiers applied to normalize quantification of the TCRbeta repertoire. TCRdb trimmed public reads at Q25 via fastp, called clones via MiXCR and kept in-frame beta chains. A single entry per CDR3 protein holds the most common genes and DNA from its merged rows. This sample has around 500,000 distinct CDR3 sequences in its table, and more than 20% of those were observed once. In total, the top ten clones hold around an eighth of the sample.

The source was PBMCs, mostly from graft donor cells, collected 360 days after TCRalphabeta/CD19-depleted stem cell transplant. These receptors were obtained from a boy less than two years old who had a stem cell transplant for acute myeloid leukemia, so the T cells may come from the graft donor.

The rearrangement uses TRBV7-2 and TRBJ2-6, with D possibly TRBD2 on 5 matching bases. The germline CDR1 and CDR2 sequences are SGHTA and FQGNSA. The CDR3 loop spans 17 amino acids. The ends were cut back, 1 base at V and 1 base at J, with 11 bases in the middle. CDR3: CASSLDAGRSGANVLTF. DNA of the CDR3: TGTGCCAGCAGCTTAGACGCGGGTAGATCTGGGGCCAACGTCCTGACTTTC.

The chain has TRBV27 and TRBJ2-3, with D perhaps matching TRBD2 (5 bases). With 2 bases removed from V and 5 bases from J, the gap between germline ends came to 8 bases. The CDR3 sequence is 13 residues long. The germline gives CDR1 MNHEY, CDR2 SMNVEV (reference sequence). The chain's CDR3 is CASSLPGGDTQYF. The CDR3, as DNA: TGTGCCAGCAGTTTACCCGGAGGAGATACGCAGTATTTT.

In this sample, this clonotype turned up many times. This chain uses TRBV7-2 with TRBJ1-6; no firm D call. The CDR3 is made up of 15 amino acids. CDR1 is SGHTA and CDR2 is FQGNSA in the germline V gene. V lost 2 bases and J 8 bases, leaving 13 bases between the germline ends. The CDR3 here is CASSLRWPGYSPLHF. CDR3 DNA: TGTGCCAGCAGCTTAAGGTGGCCAGGTTATTCACCCCTCCACTTT.

This clonotype occurred many times. V gene TRBV29-1 combines with J gene TRBJ2-1; D not certain. The germline V and J ends were trimmed by 5 bases and 0 bases, with 8 bases remaining between them. This CDR3 comprises 13 residues. CDR1 is SQVTM and CDR2 is ANQGSEA in the germline V gene. The CDR3 DNA sequence: TGCAGCGTTCGCCAGGTCTCCTACAATGAGCAGTTCTTC. The encoded protein is CSVRQVSYNEQFF.

The rearrangement uses TRBV10-3 and TRBJ2-3; D not certain. Germline V gene sequence: CDR1 ENHRY, CDR2 SYGVKD. The CDR3 is made up of 12 amino acids. The V end lost 5 bases, the J end lost 1 base, and 4 bases lay between the germline ends. CDR3 coding DNA: TGTGCCATCAGTACGGGCACAGATACGCAGTATTTT. Its translation is CAISTGTDTQYF.

This clonotype was seen repeatedly, ten times or more. The chain uses TRBV29-1 and TRBJ2-3; D is uncertain. The V gene lost 6 bases and the J gene lost 2 bases, with 6 bases spanning the gap. Looked up from germline, CDR1 is SQVTM and CDR2 is ANQGSEA. The CDR3 contains 11 residues. The CDR3 bases are TGCAGCGTGTTGTACACAGATACGCAGTATTTT. Its translation: CSVLYTDTQYF.

J is TRBJ2-2 and V is TRBV15, with TRBD1 as a possible D gene (5 bases). The CDR3 length is 13 residues. Germline CDR1 reads LNHNV; CDR2 reads YYDKDF (reference sequence). V was pared by 3 bases and J by 6 bases, with 8 bases between. The CDR3 reads CATSRATAGELFF. The CDR3, as DNA: TGTGCCACCAGCAGGGCGACAGCCGGGGAGCTGTTTTTT.

This clonotype was detected a few times. This rearrangement joins TRBV4-1 to TRBJ2-5; 7 bases agree with TRBD2. Germline V gene data show CDR1 as MGHRA and CDR2 as YSYEKL. This CDR3 comprises 15 residues. V lost 0 bases to trimming and J lost 5 bases; unmatched junction nucleotides: 6. The CDR3 coding sequence is TGCGCCAGCAGCCAAGATCGGGGAGGGGTGGAGACCCAGTACTTC. Its protein product is CASSQDRGGVETQYF.

In its sample, this clonotype was seen many times. This sequence joins TRBV3-1 and TRBJ2-7, with TRBD1 matching over 7 bases. The CDR3 length is 13 residues. V gave up 1 base and J gave up 3 bases; unmatched junction bases: 0. The germline gives CDR1 LGHDT, CDR2 YNNKEL (reference sequence). The CDR3 here is CASSQGDSYEQYV. In DNA, the CDR3 is TGTGCCAGCAGCCAAGGGGACAGCTACGAGCAGTACGTC.

This clonotype was observed many times. The chain recombines TRBV2 with TRBJ2-7; D not certain. Trimming removed 8 bases from V and 4 bases from J, with 12 bases in between. CDR1 and CDR2 from the germline V gene are SNHLY and FYNNEI. The CDR3 runs to 12 residues. The CDR3 coding sequence is TGTGCCAGCTCCGGGTTGGCTTACGAGCAGTACTTC. Translation gives CASSGLAYEQYF.

The rearrangement joins TRBV20-1 to TRBJ2-2; D is unresolved. The CDR3 has 11 amino acids. The V end lost 5 bases, the J end lost 4 bases, and 5 bases lay between the germline ends. Germline V gene lookup returns CDR1 DFQATT and CDR2 SNEGSKA (reference sequence). The CDR3 DNA sequence: TGCAGTGCTTGGGGCACCGGGGAGCTGTTTTTT. Its translation is CSAWGTGELFF.

The chain carries TRBV21-1 and TRBJ2-7; the table's D call, TRBD1, was not checked against the DNA. TRBV21-1 is tagged as a pseudogene. This CDR3 comprises 14 residues. The CDR3: CASSRTGRLLGQYV. DNA of the CDR3: TGTGCCAGCAGCCGGACAGGTCGACTACTTGGGCAGTACGTC.

This clonotype occurred a few times. V gene TRBV29-1 combines with J gene TRBJ1-5; D not certain. V was cut by 4 bases and J by 7 bases, with 8 bases left in between. This CDR3 is 11 amino acids long. Germline CDR1 is SQVTM and CDR2 is ANQGSEA. The DNA for the CDR3 is TGCAGCGTTGGGAGCACCCAGCCCCAGCATTTT. This sequence encodes CSVGSTQPQHF.

This clonotype occurred a few times. The genes are TRBV20-1 and TRBJ2-2; D is undetermined. Trimming shortened V by 0 bases and J by 0 bases, and 11 bases separated the two germline ends. This CDR3 has 16 residues. The germline CDR1 and CDR2 sequences are DFQATT and SNEGSKA (reference sequence). The CDR3 bases are TGCAGTGCTAGAGATACTTGGCAAACGAACACCGGGGAGCTGTTTTTT. It specifies CSARDTWQTNTGELFF.

The chain links TRBV5-1 to TRBJ2-3; the match to TRBD2 covers 10 bases. This CDR3 contains 18 residues. V lost 0 bases and J lost 5; bases outside the gene matches: 12. Germline V gene data show CDR1 as SGHRS and CDR2 as YFSETQ. This CDR3 is CASSLAFSGGFPGDTQYF. As DNA, the CDR3 is TGCGCCAGCAGCTTGGCGTTTAGCGGGGGGTTCCCAGGAGATACGCAGTATTTT.

This clonotype was counted between two and nine times. J is TRBJ2-2 and V is TRBV7-9; no clear D. The ends were cut back, 1 base at V and 3 bases at J, with 6 bases in the middle. The CDR3 covers 14 residues. The V gene's germline CDR1 is SEHNR and CDR2 FQNEAQ (reference sequence). This CDR3 reads CASSLEAYTGELFF. CDR3 nucleotides: TGTGCCAGCAGCTTAGAAGCGTACACCGGGGAGCTGTTTTTT. The whole variable domain, filled in from reference TRBV7-9 and TRBJ2-2, reads DTGVSQNPRHKITKRGQNVTFRCDPISEHNRLYWYRQTLGQGPEFLTYFQNEAQLEKSRLLSDRFSAERPKGSFSTLEIQRTEQGDSAMYLCASSLEAYTGELFFGEGSRLTVL.

The rearrangement uses TRBV20-1 and TRBJ2-7; 7 bases are shared with TRBD1. J was trimmed by 0 bases and V by 0 bases; bases with no gene match: 5. The CDR3 sequence is 15 residues long. CDR1 DFQATT and CDR2 SNEGSKA come from the germline V gene (reference sequence). Here the CDR3 reads CSARDPRGPSYEQYF. Here the CDR3 DNA reads TGCAGTGCTAGAGATCCAAGGGGGCCCTCCTACGAGCAGTACTTC.

This clonotype has at least ten counts. The chain links TRBV20-1 to TRBJ2-3; 8 bases fit TRBD2. Germline V gives CDR1 DFQATT, CDR2 SNEGSKA (reference sequence). The CDR3 has 17 amino acids. V dropped 3 bases and J dropped 6; count of bases not matched to a gene: 17. CDR3 nucleotide sequence: TGCAGTGCTAGGGGCTCCGGCGGGTCTAGCGGGCTGGATACGCAGTATTTT. Its protein product is CSARGSGGSSGLDTQYF.

The V call is TRBV12-3 or TRBV12-4, the J call TRBJ2-7, with D possibly called TRBD1 or TRBD2 (5 bases each). The CDR3 sequence is 14 residues long. V lost 2 bases to trimming and J lost 5 bases, with 13 bases between them. The CDR3, as DNA: TGTGCCAGCAGTTTATCGGGGCCATTGGACGAGCAGTACGTC. Translated, it gives CASSLSGPLDEQYV.